A selection of T cell receptor beta chains follows, all from one sample in a study of cytomegalovirus exposure and HLA in healthy donors. Clones were read by immunoSEQ multiplex PCR, and TCRdb kept only the in-frame ones, dropping some. This table holds about 250,000 clones, about four fifths found once. Sequenced material: PBMCs. The receptors were gathered from a girl aged 2 to 10 in good health and CMV-seronegative. CDR3s include the opening cysteine and the closing phenylalanine or tryptophan. Size values are once, few and many counts, or a class for expanded clones, and some rows have none.

clone_size,v_call,cdr3_aa
few,TRBV5-8,CASSISAGHYNEQFF
NA,TRBV5-1,CASSLAGTAHLNTEAFF
few,TRBV5-4,CASSLSSGIEAFF
NA,TRBV5-1,CASSLVAYEQYF
NA,TRBV10-1,CASRHRQGCQPQHF
NA,TRBV7-9,CASSFLYGYTF
NA,TRBV9,CASSARQTQETQYF
few,TRBV28,CASSPRLAGALYF
NA,TRBV19,CASSTGQGGTDTQYF
NA,TRBV7-2,CASSLDTSGEESRETQYF
NA,TRBV18,CASSPLSGMGQPQHF
NA,TRBV27,CASRYTGYTDTQYF
NA,TRBV18,CASSPLGQGVAFF
NA,TRBV5-1,CASSARPGLAHLVLPNEQFF
NA,TRBV6-5,CASSYMGTWLNTEAFF
NA,TRBV18,CASSFDSQYTDTQYF
few,TRBV7-6,CASSSEPGHSYEQYF
few,TRBV30,CAWKVRAGVLYEQYF
NA,TRBV2,CASTRQNPTYEQYF
few,TRBV9,CASSVATNGYTF
NA,TRBV6-6,CASSTTGTSGRGPQYF
NA,TRBV28,CASSSGQGDTEAFF
NA,TRBV11-2,CASSTPGQGGEKLFF
NA,TRBV14,CASSQEISRTGYSPLHF
NA,TRBV2,CASSGGGTGNSPLHF
NA,TRBV5-6,CASSPGLAYTQYF